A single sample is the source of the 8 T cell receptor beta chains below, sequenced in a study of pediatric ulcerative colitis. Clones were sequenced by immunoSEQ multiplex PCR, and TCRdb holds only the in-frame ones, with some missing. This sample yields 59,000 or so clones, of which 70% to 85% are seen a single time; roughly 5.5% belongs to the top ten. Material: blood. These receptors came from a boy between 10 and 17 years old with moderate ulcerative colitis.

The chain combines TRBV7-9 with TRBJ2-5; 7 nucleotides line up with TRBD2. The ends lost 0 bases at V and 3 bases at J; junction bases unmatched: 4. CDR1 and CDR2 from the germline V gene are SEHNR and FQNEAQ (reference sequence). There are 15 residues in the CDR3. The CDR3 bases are TGTGCCAGCAGCTTAGCCCAGACTAGCAAAGAGACCCAGTACTTC. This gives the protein CASSLAQTSKETQYF.

CDR3 nucleotides: TGTGCCAGCAGCTTTGGCCTAGCGGGAGGGCCGGTTCCCCGGGGCAATGAGCAGTTCTTC. Its translation is CASSFGLAGGPVPRGNEQFF. The chain employs TRBV9 and TRBJ2-1; 12 bases match TRBD2. In germline, CDR1 is SGDLS, CDR2 YYNGEE. V lost 4 bases to trimming and J lost 6 bases; unmatched junction nucleotides: 20. CDR3 size: 20 residues.

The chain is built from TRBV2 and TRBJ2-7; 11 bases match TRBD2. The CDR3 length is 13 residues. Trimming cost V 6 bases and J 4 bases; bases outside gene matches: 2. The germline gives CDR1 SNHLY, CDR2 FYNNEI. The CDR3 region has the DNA TGTGCCAGCAGACTAGCGGGAGTTTACGAGCAGTACTTC. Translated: CASRLAGVYEQYF.

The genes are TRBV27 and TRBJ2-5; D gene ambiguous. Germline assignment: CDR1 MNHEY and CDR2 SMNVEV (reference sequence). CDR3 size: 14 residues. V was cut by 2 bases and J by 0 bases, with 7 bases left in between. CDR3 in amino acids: CASSLLGYQETQYF. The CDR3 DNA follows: TGTGCCAGCAGTTTACTAGGGTACCAAGAGACCCAGTACTTC.

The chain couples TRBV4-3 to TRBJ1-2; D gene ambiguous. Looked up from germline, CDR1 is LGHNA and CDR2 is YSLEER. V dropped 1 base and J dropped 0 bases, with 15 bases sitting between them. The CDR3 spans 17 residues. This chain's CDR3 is CASSQVGGVRANYGYTF. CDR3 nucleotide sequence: TGCGCCAGCAGCCAAGTTGGAGGAGTCAGAGCTAACTATGGCTACACCTTC.

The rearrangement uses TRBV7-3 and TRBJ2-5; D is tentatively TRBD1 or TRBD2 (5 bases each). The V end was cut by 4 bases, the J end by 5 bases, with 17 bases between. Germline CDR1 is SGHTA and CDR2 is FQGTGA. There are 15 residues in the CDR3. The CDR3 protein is CASSSDVRGAETQYF. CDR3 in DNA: TGTGCCAGCAGCTCAGATGTTCGGGGCGCGGAGACCCAGTACTTC.

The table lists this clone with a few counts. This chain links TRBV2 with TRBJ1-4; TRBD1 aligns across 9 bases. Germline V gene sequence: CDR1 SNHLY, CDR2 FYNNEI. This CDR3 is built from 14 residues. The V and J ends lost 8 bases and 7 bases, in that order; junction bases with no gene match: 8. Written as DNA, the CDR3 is TGTGCCAGCGTCGCGGACAGGGGTCCTGAAAAACTGTTTTTT. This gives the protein CASVADRGPEKLFF.

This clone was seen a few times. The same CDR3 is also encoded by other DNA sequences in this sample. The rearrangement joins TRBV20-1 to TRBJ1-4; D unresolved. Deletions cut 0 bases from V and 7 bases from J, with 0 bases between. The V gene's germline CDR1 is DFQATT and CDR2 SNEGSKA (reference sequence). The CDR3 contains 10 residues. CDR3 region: CSARDEKLFF. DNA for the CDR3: TGCAGTGCTAGAGATGAAAAACTGTTTTTT.